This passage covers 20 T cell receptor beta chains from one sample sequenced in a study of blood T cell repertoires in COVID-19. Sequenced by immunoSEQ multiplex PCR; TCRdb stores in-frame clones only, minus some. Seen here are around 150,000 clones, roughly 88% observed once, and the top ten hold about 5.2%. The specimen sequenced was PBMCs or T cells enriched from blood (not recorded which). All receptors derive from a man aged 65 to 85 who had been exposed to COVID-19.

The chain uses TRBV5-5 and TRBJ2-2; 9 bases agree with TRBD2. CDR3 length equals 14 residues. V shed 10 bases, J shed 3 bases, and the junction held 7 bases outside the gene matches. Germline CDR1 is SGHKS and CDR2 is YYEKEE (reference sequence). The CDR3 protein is CAGGGAADTGELFF. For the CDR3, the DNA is TGTGCCGGCGGGGGGGCCGCGGACACCGGGGAGCTGTTTTTT.

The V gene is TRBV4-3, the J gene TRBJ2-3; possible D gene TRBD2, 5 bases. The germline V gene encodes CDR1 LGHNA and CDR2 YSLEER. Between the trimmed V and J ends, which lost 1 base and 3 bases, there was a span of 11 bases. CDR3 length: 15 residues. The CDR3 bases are TGCGCCAGCAGCCAAGTACTACGGGGAACAGATACGCAGTATTTT. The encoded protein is CASSQVLRGTDTQYF.

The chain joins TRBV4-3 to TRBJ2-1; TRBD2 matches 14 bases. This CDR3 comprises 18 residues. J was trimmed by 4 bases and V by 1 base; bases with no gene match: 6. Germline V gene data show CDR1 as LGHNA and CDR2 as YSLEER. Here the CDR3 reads CASSQARGLAGVYNEQFF. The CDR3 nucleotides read TGCGCCAGCAGCCAAGCTAGGGGACTAGCGGGAGTTTACAATGAGCAGTTCTTC.

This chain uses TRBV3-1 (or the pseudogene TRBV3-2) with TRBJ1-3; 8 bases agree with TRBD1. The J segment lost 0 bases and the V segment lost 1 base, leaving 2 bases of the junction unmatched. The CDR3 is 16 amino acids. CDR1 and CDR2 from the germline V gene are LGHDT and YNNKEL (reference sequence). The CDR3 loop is CASSQGQGSSGNTIYF. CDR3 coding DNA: TGTGCCAGCAGCCAAGGACAGGGGAGCTCTGGAAACACCATATATTTT.

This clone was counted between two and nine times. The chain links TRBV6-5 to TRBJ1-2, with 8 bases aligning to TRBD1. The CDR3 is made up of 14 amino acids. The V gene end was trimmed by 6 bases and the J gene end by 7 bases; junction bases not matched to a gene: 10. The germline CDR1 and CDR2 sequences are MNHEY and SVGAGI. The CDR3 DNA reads TGTGCCAGCAGAAAAACCTCGACAGGGGCTGGCTACACCTTC. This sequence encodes CASRKTSTGAGYTF.

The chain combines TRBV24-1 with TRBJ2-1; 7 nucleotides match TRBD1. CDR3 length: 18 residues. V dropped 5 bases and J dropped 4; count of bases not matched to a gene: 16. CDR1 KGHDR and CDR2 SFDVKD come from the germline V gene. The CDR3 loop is CATSASIGGLSGYNEQFF. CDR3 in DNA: TGTGCCACCAGTGCCTCTATAGGGGGCCTCTCGGGGTACAATGAGCAGTTCTTC.

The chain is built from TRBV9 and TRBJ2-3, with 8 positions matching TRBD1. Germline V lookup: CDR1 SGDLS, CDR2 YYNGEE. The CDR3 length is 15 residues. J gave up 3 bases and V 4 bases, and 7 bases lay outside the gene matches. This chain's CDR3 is CASSPRQGWTDTQYF. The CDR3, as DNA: TGTGCCAGCAGCCCCCGACAGGGGTGGACAGATACGCAGTATTTT. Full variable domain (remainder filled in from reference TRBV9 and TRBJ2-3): DSGVTQTPKHLITATGQRVTLRCSPRSGDLSVYWYQQSLDQGLQFLIQYYNGEERAKGNILERFSAQQFPDLHSELNLSSLELGDSALYFCASSPRQGWTDTQYFGPGTRLTVL.

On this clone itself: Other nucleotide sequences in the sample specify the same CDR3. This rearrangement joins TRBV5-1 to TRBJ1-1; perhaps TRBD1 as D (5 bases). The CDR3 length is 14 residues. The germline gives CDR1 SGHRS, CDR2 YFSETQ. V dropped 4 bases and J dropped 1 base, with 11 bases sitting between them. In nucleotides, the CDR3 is TGCGCCAGCAGCCTTTCGGGGGGGAACACTGAAGCTTTCTTT. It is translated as CASSLSGGNTEAFF.

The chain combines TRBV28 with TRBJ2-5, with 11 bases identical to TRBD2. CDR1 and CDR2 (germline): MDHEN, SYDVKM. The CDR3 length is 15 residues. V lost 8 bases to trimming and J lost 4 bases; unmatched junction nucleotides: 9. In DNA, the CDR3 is TGTGCCAGCGCGTCGAGACTAGCGGGAAGAGAGACCCAGTACTTC. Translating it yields CASASRLAGRETQYF.

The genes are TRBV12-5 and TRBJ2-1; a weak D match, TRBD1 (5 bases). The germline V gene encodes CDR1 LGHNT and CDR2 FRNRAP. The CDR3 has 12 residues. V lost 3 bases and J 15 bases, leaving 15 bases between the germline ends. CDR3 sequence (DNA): TGTGCTAGTGGTTTTTCTCCTAACCAGGGGTTCTTC. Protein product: CASGFSPNQGFF.

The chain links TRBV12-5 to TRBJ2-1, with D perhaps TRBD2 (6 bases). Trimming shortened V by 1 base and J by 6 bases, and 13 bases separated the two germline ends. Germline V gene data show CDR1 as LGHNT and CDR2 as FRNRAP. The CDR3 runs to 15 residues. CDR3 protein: CASGLGQVAANEQFF. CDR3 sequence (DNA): TGTGCTAGTGGTTTGGGACAAGTAGCGGCCAATGAGCAGTTCTTC.

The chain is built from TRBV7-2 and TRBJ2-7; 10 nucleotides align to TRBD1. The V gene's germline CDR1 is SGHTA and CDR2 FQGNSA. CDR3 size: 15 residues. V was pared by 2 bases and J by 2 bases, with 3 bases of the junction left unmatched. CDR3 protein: CASSLTGTGAYEQYF. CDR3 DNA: TGTGCCAGCAGCTTAACCGGGACAGGGGCCTACGAGCAGTACTTC.

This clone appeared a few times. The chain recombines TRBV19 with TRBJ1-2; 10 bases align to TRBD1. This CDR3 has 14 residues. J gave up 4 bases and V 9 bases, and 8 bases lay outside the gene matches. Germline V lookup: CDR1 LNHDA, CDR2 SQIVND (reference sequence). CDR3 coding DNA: TGTGCCAGCTTCGACAGGGGGCAGGGCTATGGCTACACCTTC. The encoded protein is CASFDRGQGYGYTF. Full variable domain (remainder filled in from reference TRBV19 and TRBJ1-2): DGGITQSPKYLFRKEGQNVTLSCEQNLNHDAMYWYRQDPGQGLRLIYYSQIVNDFQKGDIAEGYSVSREKKESFPLTVTSAQKNPTAFYLCASFDRGQGYGYTFGSGTRLTVV.

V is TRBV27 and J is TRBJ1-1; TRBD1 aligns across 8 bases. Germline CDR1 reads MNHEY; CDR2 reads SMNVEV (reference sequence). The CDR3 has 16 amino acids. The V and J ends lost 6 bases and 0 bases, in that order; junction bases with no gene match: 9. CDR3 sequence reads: CASRSGQGSMNTEAFF. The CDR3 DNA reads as TGTGCCAGCAGGTCTGGACAGGGTTCGATGAACACTGAAGCTTTCTTT.

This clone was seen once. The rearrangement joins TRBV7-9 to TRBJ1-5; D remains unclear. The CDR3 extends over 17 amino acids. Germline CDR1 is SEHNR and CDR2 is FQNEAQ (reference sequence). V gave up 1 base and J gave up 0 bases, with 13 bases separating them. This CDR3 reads CASSLEEGTDSNQPQHF. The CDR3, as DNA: TGTGCCAGCAGCTTAGAAGAGGGTACGGATAGCAATCAGCCCCAGCATTTT.

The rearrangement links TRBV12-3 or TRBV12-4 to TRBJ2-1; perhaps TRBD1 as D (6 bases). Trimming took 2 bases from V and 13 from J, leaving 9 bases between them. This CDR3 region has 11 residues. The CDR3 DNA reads TGTGCCAGCAGTTTACAGGGGCACCAGTTCTTC. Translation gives CASSLQGHQFF.

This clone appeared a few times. The CDR3 DNA reads as TGTGCCAGTAGTATGGTAGCGTCGCGGGCTAACTATGGCTACACCTTC. Protein: CASSMVASRANYGYTF. The chain joins TRBV19 to TRBJ1-2; no clear D. This CDR3 region has 16 residues. The V end lost 3 bases, the J end lost 0 bases, and 14 bases lay between the germline ends. CDR1 and CDR2 from the germline V gene are LNHDA and SQIVND (reference sequence). Full variable domain (outside the CDR3, taken from reference TRBV19 and TRBJ1-2): DGGITQSPKYLFRKEGQNVTLSCEQNLNHDAMYWYRQDPGQGLRLIYYSQIVNDFQKGDIAEGYSVSREKKESFPLTVTSAQKNPTAFYLCASSMVASRANYGYTFGSGTRLTVV.

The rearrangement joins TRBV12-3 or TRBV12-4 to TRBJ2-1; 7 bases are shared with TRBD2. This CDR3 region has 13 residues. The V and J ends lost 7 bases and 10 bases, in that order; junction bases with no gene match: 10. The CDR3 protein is CASTLGGNQEQFF. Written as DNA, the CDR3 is TGTGCCAGCACTTTGGGGGGGAACCAGGAGCAGTTCTTC.

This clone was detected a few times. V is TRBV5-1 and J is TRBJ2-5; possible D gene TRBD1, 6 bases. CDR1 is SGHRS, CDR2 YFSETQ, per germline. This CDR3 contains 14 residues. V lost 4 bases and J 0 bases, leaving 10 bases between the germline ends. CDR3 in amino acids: CASSGTGNQETQYF. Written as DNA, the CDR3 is TGCGCCAGCAGCGGTACAGGGAACCAAGAGACCCAGTACTTC.

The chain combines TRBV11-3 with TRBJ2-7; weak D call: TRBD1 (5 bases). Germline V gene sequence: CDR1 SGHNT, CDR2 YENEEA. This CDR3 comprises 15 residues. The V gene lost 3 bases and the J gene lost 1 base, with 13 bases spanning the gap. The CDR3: CASSLDNSRSYEQYF. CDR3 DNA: TGTGCCAGCAGCTTGGACAATTCACGGTCCTACGAGCAGTACTTC.